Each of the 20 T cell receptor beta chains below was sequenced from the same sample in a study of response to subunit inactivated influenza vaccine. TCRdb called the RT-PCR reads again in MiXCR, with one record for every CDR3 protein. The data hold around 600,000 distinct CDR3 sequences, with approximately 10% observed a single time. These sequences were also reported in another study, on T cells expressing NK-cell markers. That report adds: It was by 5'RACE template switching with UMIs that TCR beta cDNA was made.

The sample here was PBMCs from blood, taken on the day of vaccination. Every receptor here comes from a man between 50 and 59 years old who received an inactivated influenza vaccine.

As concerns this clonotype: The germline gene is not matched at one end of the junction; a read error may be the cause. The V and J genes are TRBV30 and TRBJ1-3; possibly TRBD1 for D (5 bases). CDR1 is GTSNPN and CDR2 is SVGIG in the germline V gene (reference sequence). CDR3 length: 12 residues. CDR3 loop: CVWRGSGNTIYF. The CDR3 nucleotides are TGTGTCTGGAGGGGTTCTGGAAACACCATATATTTT.

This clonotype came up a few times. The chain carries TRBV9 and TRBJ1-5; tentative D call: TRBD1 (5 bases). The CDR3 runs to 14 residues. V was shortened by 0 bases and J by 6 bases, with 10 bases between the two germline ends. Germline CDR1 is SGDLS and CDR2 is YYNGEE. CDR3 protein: CASSVGPGGQPQHF. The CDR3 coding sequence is TGTGCCAGCAGCGTAGGGCCCGGGGGTCAGCCCCAGCATTTT.

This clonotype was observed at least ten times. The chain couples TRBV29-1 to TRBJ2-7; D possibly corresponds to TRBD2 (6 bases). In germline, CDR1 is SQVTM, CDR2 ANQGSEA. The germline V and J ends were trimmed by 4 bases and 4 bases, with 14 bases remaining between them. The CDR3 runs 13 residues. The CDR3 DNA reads TGCAGCGTTGTGACTAGTTCTCTTTACGAGCAGTACTTC. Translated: CSVVTSSLYEQYF.

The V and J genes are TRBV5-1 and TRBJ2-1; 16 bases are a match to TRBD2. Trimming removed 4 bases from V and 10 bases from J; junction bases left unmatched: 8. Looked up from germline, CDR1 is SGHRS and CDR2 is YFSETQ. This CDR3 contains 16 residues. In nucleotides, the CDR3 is TGCGCCAGCAGCATTGGGACTAGCGGGAGGGCCGGGGAGCAGTTCTTC. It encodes CASSIGTSGRAGEQFF.

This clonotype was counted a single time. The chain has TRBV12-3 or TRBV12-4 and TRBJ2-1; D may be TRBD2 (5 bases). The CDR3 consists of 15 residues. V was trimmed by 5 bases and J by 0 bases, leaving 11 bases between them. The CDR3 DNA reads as TGTGCCAGCAGTGAAGGAGGAGCCTCCTACAATGAGCAGTTCTTC. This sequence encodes CASSEGGASYNEQFF.

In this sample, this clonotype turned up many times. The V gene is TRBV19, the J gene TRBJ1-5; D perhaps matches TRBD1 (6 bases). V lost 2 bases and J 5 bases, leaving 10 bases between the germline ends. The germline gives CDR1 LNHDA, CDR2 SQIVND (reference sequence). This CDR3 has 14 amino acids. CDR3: CASSIRTADQPQHF. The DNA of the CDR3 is TGTGCCAGTAGTATAAGGACAGCCGATCAGCCCCAGCATTTT.

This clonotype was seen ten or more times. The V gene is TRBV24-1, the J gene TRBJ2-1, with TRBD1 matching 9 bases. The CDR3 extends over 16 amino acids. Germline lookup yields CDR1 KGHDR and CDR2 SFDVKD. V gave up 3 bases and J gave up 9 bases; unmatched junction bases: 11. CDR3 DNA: TGTGCCACCAGTGATGTCGGACAGGGGTACAAAGCTGAGCAGTTCTTC. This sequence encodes CATSDVGQGYKAEQFF.

The CDR3 nucleotides are TGTGCCAGCAGTTACAACGGGGGGGGCGGAGGAAGATTCACCTACGAGCAGTACTTC. As protein: CASSYNGGGGGRFTYEQYF. This chain connects TRBV6-5 to TRBJ2-7, with 8 bases that match TRBD2. Per the germline V gene, CDR1 is MNHEY and CDR2 is SVGAGI. Losses at the gene ends were 2 bases for V and 2 bases for J; bases not matched to a gene: 17. The CDR3 covers 19 residues.

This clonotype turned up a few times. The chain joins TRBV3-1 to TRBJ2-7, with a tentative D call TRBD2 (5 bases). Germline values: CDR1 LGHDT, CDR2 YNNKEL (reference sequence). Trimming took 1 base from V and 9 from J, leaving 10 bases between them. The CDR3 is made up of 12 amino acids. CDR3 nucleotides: TGTGCCAGCAGCCAAGGGACTTTCGGGCAGTACTTC. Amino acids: CASSQGTFGQYF.

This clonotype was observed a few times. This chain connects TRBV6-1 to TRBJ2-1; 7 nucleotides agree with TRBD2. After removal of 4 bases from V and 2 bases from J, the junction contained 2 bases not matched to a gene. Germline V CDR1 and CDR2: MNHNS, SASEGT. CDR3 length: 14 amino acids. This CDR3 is CASSGSGPYNEQFF. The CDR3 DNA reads TGTGCCAGCAGTGGTAGCGGGCCCTACAATGAGCAGTTCTTC.

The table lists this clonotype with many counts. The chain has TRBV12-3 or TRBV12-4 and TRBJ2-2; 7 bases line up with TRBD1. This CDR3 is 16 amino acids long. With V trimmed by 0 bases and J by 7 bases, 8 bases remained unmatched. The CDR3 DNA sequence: TGTGCCAGCAGTTTAGCGGGAGACAGGGTACGCGGGGAGCTGTTTTTT. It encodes CASSLAGDRVRGELFF.

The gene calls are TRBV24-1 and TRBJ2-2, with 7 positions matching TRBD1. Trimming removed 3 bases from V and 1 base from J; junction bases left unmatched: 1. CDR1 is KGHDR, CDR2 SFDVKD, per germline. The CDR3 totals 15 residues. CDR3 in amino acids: CATSDRQGNTGELFF. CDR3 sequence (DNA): TGTGCCACCAGTGATCGACAGGGGAACACCGGGGAGCTGTTTTTT.

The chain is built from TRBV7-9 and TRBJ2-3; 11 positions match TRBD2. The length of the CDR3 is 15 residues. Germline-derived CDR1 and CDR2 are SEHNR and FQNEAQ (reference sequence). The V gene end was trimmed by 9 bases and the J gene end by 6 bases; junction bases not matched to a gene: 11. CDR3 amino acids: CASGPSGGTSDTQYF. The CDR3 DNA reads TGTGCCAGTGGGCCTAGCGGGGGGACTAGCGATACGCAGTATTTT.

CDR3 sequence: CATSRDSGPYEQYF. CDR3 nucleotides: TGTGCCACCAGCAGAGATTCCGGACCCTACGAGCAGTACTTC. This rearrangement joins TRBV15 to TRBJ2-7; no clear D. Germline assignment: CDR1 LNHNV and CDR2 YYDKDF (reference sequence). Trimming left V 0 bases short and J 2 bases short, with 8 bases between. The CDR3 totals 14 residues.

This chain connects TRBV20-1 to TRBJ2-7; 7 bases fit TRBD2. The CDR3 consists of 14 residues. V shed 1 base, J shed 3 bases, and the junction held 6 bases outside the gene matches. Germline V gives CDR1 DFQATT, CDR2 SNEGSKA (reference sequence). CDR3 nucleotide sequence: TGCAGTGCTAGAGCATTAGCTAGCGGCTACGAGCAGTACTTC. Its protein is CSARALASGYEQYF.

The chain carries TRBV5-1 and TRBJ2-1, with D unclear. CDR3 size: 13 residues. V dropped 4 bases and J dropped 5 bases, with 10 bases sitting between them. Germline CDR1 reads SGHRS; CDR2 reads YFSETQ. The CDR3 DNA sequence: TGCGCCAGCAGCCGGTCTGCTGACAATGAGCAGTTCTTC. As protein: CASSRSADNEQFF.

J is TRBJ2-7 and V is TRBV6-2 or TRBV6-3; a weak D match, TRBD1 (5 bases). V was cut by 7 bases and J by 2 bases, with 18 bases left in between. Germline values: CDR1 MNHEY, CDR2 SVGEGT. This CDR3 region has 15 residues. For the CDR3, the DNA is TGTGCCAGCACAAAAGTGACAGCGCCAACCTACGAGCAGTACTTC. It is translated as CASTKVTAPTYEQYF.

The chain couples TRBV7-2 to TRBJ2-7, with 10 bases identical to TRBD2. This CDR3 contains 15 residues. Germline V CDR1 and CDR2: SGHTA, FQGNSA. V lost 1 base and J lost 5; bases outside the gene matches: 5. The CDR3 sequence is CASSLVIAGGDEQYF. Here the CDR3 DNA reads TGTGCCAGCAGCTTAGTGATAGCGGGGGGAGACGAGCAGTACTTC.

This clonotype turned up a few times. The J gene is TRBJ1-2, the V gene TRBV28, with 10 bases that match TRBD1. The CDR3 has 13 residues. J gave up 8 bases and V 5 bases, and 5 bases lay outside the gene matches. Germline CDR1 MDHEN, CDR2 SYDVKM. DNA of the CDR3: TGTGCCAGCAGTACCGGGACAGGGGTGGGCTACACCTTC. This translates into CASSTGTGVGYTF.

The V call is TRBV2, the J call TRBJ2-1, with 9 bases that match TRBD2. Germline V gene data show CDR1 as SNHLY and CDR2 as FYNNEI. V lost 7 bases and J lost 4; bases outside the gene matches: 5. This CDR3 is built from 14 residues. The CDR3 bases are TGTGCCAGCACTGTTGCGGGAGGGTACAATGAGCAGTTCTTC. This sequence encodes CASTVAGGYNEQFF.